Following are 3 T cell receptor beta chains from one sample sequenced in a study of monozygotic twins with inflammatory bowel disease. TCRdb reworked the 5' RACE reads into one entry per CDR3 protein, no DNA. Its listing shows fewer than 400,000 distinct CDR3 sequences. The sequenced sample was blood. Receptors were obtained from a human donor with ulcerative colitis or Crohn's disease, or a healthy co-twin of an affected twin (not recorded which).

This sequence joins TRBV7-2 and TRBJ2-7; TCRdb designates TRBD2, a call that cannot be tested without DNA. Looked up from germline, CDR1 is SGHTA and CDR2 is FQGNSA. This CDR3 spans 15 amino acids. CDR3 residues: CASSWEGGPSDEQYF.

The chain joins TRBV19 to TRBJ2-7. The length of the CDR3 is 13 residues. CDR1 and CDR2 from the germline V gene are LNHDA and SQIVND (reference sequence). Here the CDR3 reads CARNADSSYEQYF. The whole variable domain, remainder taken from reference TRBV19 and TRBJ2-7, is DGGITQSPKYLFRKEGQNVTLSCEQNLNHDAMYWYRQDPGQGLRLIYYSQIVNDFQKGDIAEGYSVSREKKESFPLTVTSAQKNPTAFYLCARNADSSYEQYFGPGTRLTVT.

The V gene is TRBV12-3 or TRBV12-4, the J gene TRBJ2-7; the TCRdb call, TRBD1, lacks DNA for checking. This CDR3 is built from 17 residues. CDR3 in amino acids: CASSLVARQKGNYEQYF.